This T cell receptor beta chain was identified during a study of blood T cell repertoires in COVID-19. Losses at the gene ends were 0 bases for V and 15 bases for J; bases not matched to a gene: 4. Germline V CDR1 and CDR2: SGHRS, YFSETQ. The CDR3 spans 13 residues. Per the authors' pipeline: Nucleated cell number was recorded as an estimate derived from reference gene primer amplification. Profiled with immunoSEQ multiplex PCR; TCRdb holds only in-frame clones, not every one. V and J calls and clone size are copied from that table; D and trimming were computed from the DNA. The sample records fewer than 200,000 clones, 85% being singletons.

This clonotype was sampled from an elderly woman with COVID-19, enrolled during active disease. This chain uses TRBV5-1 with TRBJ2-2; 11 positions agree with TRBD1. Sequencing was performed on peripheral blood. The CDR3 is CASSLEAGQGVFF. DNA for the CDR3: TGCGCCAGCAGCTTGGAGGCGGGACAGGGGGTGTTTTTT.